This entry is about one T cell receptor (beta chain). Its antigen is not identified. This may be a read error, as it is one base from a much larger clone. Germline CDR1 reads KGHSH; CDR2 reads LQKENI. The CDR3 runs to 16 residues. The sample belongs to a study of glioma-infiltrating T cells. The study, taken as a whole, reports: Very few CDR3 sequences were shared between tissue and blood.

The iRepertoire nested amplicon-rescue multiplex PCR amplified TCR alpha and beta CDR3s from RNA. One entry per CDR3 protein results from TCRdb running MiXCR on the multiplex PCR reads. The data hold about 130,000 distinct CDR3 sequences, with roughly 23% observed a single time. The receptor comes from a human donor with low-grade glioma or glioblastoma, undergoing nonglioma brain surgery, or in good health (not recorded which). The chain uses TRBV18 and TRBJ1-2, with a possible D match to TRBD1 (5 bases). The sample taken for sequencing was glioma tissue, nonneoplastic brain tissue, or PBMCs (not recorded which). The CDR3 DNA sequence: TGTGCCAGATCACCAGGTGACGCCGGGACGGCCTATGGCTACACCTTC. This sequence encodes CARSPGDAGTAYGYTF.